The 29 T cell receptor beta chains below come from one sample, sequenced in a study of Graves' ophthalmopathy and Graves' hyperthyroidism. From RNA, the CDR3 regions of TCR beta chains were amplified and sequenced. Second-round multiplex PCR followed a first-round RT-PCR using HTBI primers. TCRdb analysed the multiplex PCR reads with MiXCR anew, one entry per CDR3 protein. Among over 650,000 distinct CDR3 sequences listed, roughly 39% were seen once. The source material was peripheral blood. These receptors originate from an adult man with Graves' ophthalmopathy.

The chain is built from TRBV6-6 and TRBJ1-1, with 8 bases lining up with TRBD1. The CDR3 covers 13 residues. After removal of 6 bases from V and 3 bases from J, the junction contained 3 bases not matched to a gene. CDR1 and CDR2 from the germline V gene are MNHNY and SVGAGI (reference sequence). DNA of the CDR3: TGTGCCAGCAGGGACAGGGTTTACACTGAAGCTTTCTTT. It translates to CASRDRVYTEAFF.

At least ten counts were recorded for this clonotype. The chain uses TRBV5-8 and TRBJ2-7; the D gene is possibly TRBD2 (7 bases). Germline assignment: CDR1 SGHTS and CDR2 YDEGEE. The CDR3 length is 14 residues. Trimming left V 4 bases short and J 5 bases short, with 16 bases between. CDR3 bases: TGTGCCAGCAGCCCCAGGCCGGGGGGCGACGAGCAGTACTTC. Its protein product is CASSPRPGGDEQYF. The whole variable domain, remainder taken from reference TRBV5-8 and TRBJ2-7, is EAGVTQSPTHLIKTRGQQATLRCSPISGHTSVYWYQQALGLGLQFLLWYDEGEERNRGNFPPRFSGRQFPNYSSELNVNALELEDSALYLCASSPRPGGDEQYFGPGTRLTVT.

This clonotype was counted between two and nine times. The chain joins TRBV2 to TRBJ2-7; unclear D gene. Trimming stripped 2 bases from V and 5 bases from J, with 16 bases between. The CDR3 loop spans 15 amino acids. Germline V gene data show CDR1 as SNHLY and CDR2 as FYNNEI. The CDR3 spells CASSEFLTAGDEQYF. The CDR3 region has the DNA TGTGCCAGCAGTGAATTTTTAACGGCAGGAGACGAGCAGTACTTC.

The CDR3 DNA reads TGTGCCACCAGTGACCTCAGGGGTCCCAATGAGCAGTTCTTC. Its protein product is CATSDLRGPNEQFF. V and J are TRBV24-1 and TRBJ2-7; tentatively, D is TRBD1 (6 bases). The J call is doubtful: the DNA matches TRBJ2-1 better. The CDR3 extends over 14 amino acids. Per germline, CDR1 KGHDR and CDR2 SFDVKD.

Concerning this clonotype: A much bigger clone sits one base away, suggesting this may be a read error. This chain joins TRBV12-3 or TRBV12-4 and TRBJ2-2; D call uncertain. The CDR3 has 14 residues. Trimming took 5 bases from V and 4 from J, leaving 11 bases between them. This CDR3 reads CASSVPRITGELFF. CDR3 in DNA: TGTGCCAGCAGTGTACCGAGGATCACCGGGGAGCTGTTTTTT.

This clonotype was detected ten times or more. The chain carries TRBV7-2 and TRBJ1-4; TRBD1 aligns across 8 bases. CDR3 length: 14 amino acids. J lost 7 bases, V lost 4 bases, and 5 bases had no gene match. Germline V gene data show CDR1 as SGHTA and CDR2 as FQGNSA. The CDR3 is CASSYDRGGEKLFF. DNA of the CDR3: TGTGCCAGCAGCTATGACAGGGGCGGTGAAAAACTGTTTTTT.

This clonotype was observed many times. V usage is TRBV10-3 and J usage is TRBJ2-5; the D is unclear. The CDR3 length is 11 residues. Germline CDR1 ENHRY, CDR2 SYGVKD. Trimming cost V 3 bases and J 5 bases, with 4 bases left between them. DNA for the CDR3: TGTGCCATCAGTGATCATGAGACCCAGTACTTC. Translated, it gives CAISDHETQYF.

This chain joins TRBV7-3 and TRBJ1-1; no reliable D call. This CDR3 has 15 amino acids. The V gene lost 5 bases and the J gene lost 7 bases, with 20 bases spanning the gap. Germline CDR1 reads SGHTA; CDR2 reads FQGTGA. The chain's CDR3 is CASSTKSGNVNEAFF. CDR3 nucleotide sequence: TGTGCCAGCAGCACGAAGAGCGGGAATGTAAATGAAGCTTTCTTT.

There are many counts of this clonotype. The rearrangement joins TRBV7-2 to TRBJ1-5; TRBD1 matches at 9 bases. CDR3 length equals 18 residues. Germline lookup yields CDR1 SGHTA and CDR2 FQGNSA. The trim removed 2 bases at V and 0 bases at J, leaving 8 bases unmatched. The CDR3 reads CASSLKGQGSHSNQPQHF. The CDR3 DNA follows: TGTGCCAGCAGCTTAAAGGGACAGGGCTCTCATAGCAATCAGCCCCAGCATTTT.

In this sample, this clonotype turned up many times. J is TRBJ1-2 and V is TRBV2; TRBD1 matches 9 bases. V trimming: 6 bases; J trimming: 6 bases; junction bases outside the gene matches: 8. CDR3 length equals 14 residues. Looked up from germline, CDR1 is SNHLY and CDR2 is FYNNEI. The CDR3 DNA sequence: TGTGCCAGCAGGGGAACAGGGGGCGCCGATGGCTACACCTTC. It codes for CASRGTGGADGYTF. The whole variable domain, filled in from reference TRBV2 and TRBJ1-2, reads EPEVTQTPSHQVTQMGQEVILRCVPISNHLYFYWYRQILGQKVEFLVSFYNNEISEKSEIFDDQFSVERPDGSNFTLKIRSTKLEDSAMYFCASRGTGGADGYTFGSGTRLTVV.

Concerning this clonotype itself: The junction departs from germline at one end; a sequencing error may be responsible. The V call is TRBV10-3, the J call TRBJ1-2; TRBD1 matches at 10 bases. Germline CDR1 ENHRY, CDR2 SYGVKD. The CDR3 is 15 amino acids. This CDR3 reads CASSGTGADNYGYTF. The CDR3, as DNA: TGTGCCAGCAGTGGGACAGGGGCGGATAACTATGGCTACACCTTC.

With regard to this clonotype: A read error may explain this, as a much larger clone is one base away. The chain is built from TRBV2 and TRBJ1-5; the D is unclear. Germline V gene data show CDR1 as SNHLY and CDR2 as FYNNEI. This CDR3 is 17 amino acids long. CDR3 in DNA: TGTGCCAGCAAGGTGGGCCCAACTCAATATAGCAATCGGCCCCAGCATTTT. As protein: CASKVGPTQYSNRPQHF.

For this clonotype: This may stem from a read error, because a much larger clone lies one nucleotide away. The V call is TRBV2, the J call TRBJ1-5; D call uncertain. The CDR3 is made up of 14 amino acids. Germline CDR1 SNHLY, CDR2 FYNNEI. The V and J ends lost 4 bases and 5 bases respectively, with 12 bases between them. CDR3 DNA: TGTGCCAGCAGTGCCGCCCGTTCTGATCAGCCCCAGCATTTT. It is translated as CASSAARSDQPQHF. Drawing the rest from reference TRBV2 and TRBJ1-5, the complete variable domain is EPEVTQTPSHQVTQMGQEVILRCVPISNHLYFYWYRQILGQKVEFLVSFYNNEISEKSEIFDDQFSVERPDGSNFTLKIRSTKLEDSAMYFCASSAARSDQPQHFGDGTRLSIL.

This clonotype showed up just once. V usage is TRBV15 and J usage is TRBJ2-3, with 7 bases fitting TRBD2. CDR1 is LNHNV and CDR2 is YYDKDF in the germline V gene (reference sequence). CDR3 length: 15 amino acids. Trimming cost V 3 bases and J 6 bases; bases outside gene matches: 9. The CDR3 DNA follows: TGTGCCACCAGCAGTGGTAGCGGGCCCATGGATACGCAGTATTTT. Protein sequence: CATSSGSGPMDTQYF.

There are many counts of this clonotype. This chain joins TRBV2 and TRBJ1-2; maybe TRBD1 (6 bases). Trimming took 6 bases from V and 4 from J, leaving 15 bases between them. Germline CDR1 SNHLY, CDR2 FYNNEI. This CDR3 has 14 residues. The CDR3 loop reads CASRPTGTGYGYTF. The CDR3 coding sequence is TGTGCCAGCAGACCCACAGGGACGGGCTATGGCTACACCTTC.

The chain carries TRBV15 and TRBJ2-3, with 10 nucleotides matching TRBD2. CDR1 is LNHNV and CDR2 is YYDKDF in the germline V gene (reference sequence). This CDR3 spans 15 amino acids. The junction had 4 bases not matched to a gene; V was cut back by 5 bases and J by 2 bases. In DNA form, the CDR3 reads TGTGCCACCAGCGGCGGGACTAGCGACACAGATACGCAGTATTTT. It encodes CATSGGTSDTDTQYF.

Ten or more counts support this clonotype. The chain employs TRBV6-5 and TRBJ1-5, with 9 bases matching TRBD1. J lost 3 bases, V lost 6 bases, and 12 bases had no gene match. CDR1 and CDR2 from the germline V gene are MNHEY and SVGAGI. The CDR3 is 17 residues long. In DNA, the CDR3 is TGTGCCAGCAGCAAGGAACTAGGGACAGGGTCCAATCAGCCCCAGCATTTT. Translated, it gives CASSKELGTGSNQPQHF.

Comments on this clonotype: The conserved closing phenylalanine or tryptophan is absent in this CDR3, likely reflecting a read error. This sequence joins TRBV7-9 and TRBJ1-1, with 7 bases lining up with TRBD1. Unmatched junction bases numbered 15, after V lost 5 bases and J lost 0 bases. The CDR3 runs 18 residues. From germline, CDR1 is SEHNR and CDR2 FQNEAQ (reference sequence). CDR3 DNA: TGTGCCAGCAGCCACGACGTCTTGAGGGGGCTCGTGAACACTGAAGCTTTCTCT. Translated, it gives CASSHDVLRGLVNTEAFS.

On this clonotype: One end of the junction is discordant with germline, which a read error may explain. V usage is TRBV10-3 and J usage is TRBJ1-2; 8 bases fit TRBD1. This CDR3 spans 15 amino acids. The germline V gene encodes CDR1 ENHRY and CDR2 SYGVKD. In DNA, the CDR3 is TGTGCCAGCAGTTACTCGACAGGGGTAGTCTATGGCTACACCTTC. As protein: CASSYSTGVVYGYTF.

This clonotype was found a few times. The CDR3 bases are TGTGCCTGGGCCCGGGGGAGGCGGGATCAGCCCCAGCATTTT. It is translated as CAWARGRRDQPQHF. The rearrangement joins TRBV30 to TRBJ1-5, with D perhaps matching TRBD1 (5 bases). This CDR3 comprises 14 residues. V shed 5 bases and J shed 5 bases, with 16 bases lying between them. Germline CDR1 and CDR2: GTSNPN and SVGIG (reference sequence).

The gene calls are TRBV25-1 and TRBJ1-1; D unresolved. Germline CDR1 MGHDK, CDR2 SYGVNS. The CDR3 runs to 15 residues. V was shortened by 0 bases and J by 8 bases, with 16 bases between the two germline ends. The CDR3: CASSEYGSHPLEAFF. CDR3 nucleotide sequence: TGTGCCAGCAGTGAATACGGGTCGCACCCGCTAGAAGCTTTCTTT.

The chain couples TRBV29-1 to TRBJ2-5; D might be TRBD1 (6 bases). CDR1 and CDR2 (germline): SQVTM, ANQGSEA. V was cut by 1 base and J by 9 bases, with 12 bases left in between. This CDR3 has 12 amino acids. CDR3 loop: CSVEVGGQPQYF. In nucleotides, the CDR3 is TGCAGCGTTGAAGTAGGAGGACAGCCCCAGTACTTC. Looking up the rest from reference TRBV29-1 and TRBJ2-5 gives the full variable domain: SAVISQKPSRDICQRGTSLTIQCQVDSQVTMMFWYRQQPGQSLTLIATANQGSEATYESGFVIDKFPISRPNLTFSTLTVSNMSPEDSSIYLCSVEVGGQPQYFGPGTRLLVL.

This clonotype has only a few counts. A read error may account for a junction end that differs from germline. The chain employs TRBV13 and TRBJ2-2; TRBD2 might be the D (6 bases). The CDR3 loop spans 18 amino acids. CDR1 is PRHDT, CDR2 FYEKMQ, per germline (reference sequence). The CDR3 DNA sequence: TGCGCCAGCAGCCAAGGAAAGAGCGGGCTTTTGGATACCGGGGAGCTGTTTTTT. This translates into CASSQGKSGLLDTGELFF.

This clonotype was found many times. The V call is TRBV7-8, the J call TRBJ1-1; the match to TRBD1 covers 7 bases. This CDR3 has 14 residues. The germline V gene has CDR1 SGHVS and CDR2 FQNEAQ. Unmatched junction bases numbered 8, after V lost 6 bases and J lost 4 bases. The CDR3 DNA reads as TGTGCCAGCAGGACAGGGCCGGTGGGCACTGAAGCTTTCTTT. It specifies CASRTGPVGTEAFF.

V gene TRBV29-1 combines with J gene TRBJ2-5; 8 positions match TRBD1. The CDR3 has 12 amino acids. The V gene end was trimmed by 5 bases and the J gene end by 4 bases; junction bases not matched to a gene: 3. Germline loops: CDR1 SQVTM, CDR2 ANQGSEA. CDR3 residues: CSVTGQGETQYF. The CDR3 nucleotides are TGCAGCGTTACCGGACAGGGAGAGACCCAGTACTTC.

This clonotype was found many times. The chain has TRBV7-9 and TRBJ1-2, with a tentative D call TRBD1 (5 bases). Germline assignment: CDR1 SEHNR and CDR2 FQNEAQ (reference sequence). V lost 5 bases and J 2 bases, leaving 12 bases between the germline ends. The CDR3 is 14 residues long. CDR3 sequence (DNA): TGTGCCAGCAGCCCCGGGGGGGGAAACTATGGCTACACCTTC. Translating it yields CASSPGGGNYGYTF.

This clonotype showed up just a few times. The chain carries TRBV19 and TRBJ2-7; possibly TRBD1 for D (5 bases). Germline CDR1 and CDR2: LNHDA and SQIVND (reference sequence). Trimming removed 4 bases from V and 5 bases from J, with 12 bases in between. The CDR3 has 13 residues. The CDR3 DNA follows: TGTGCCAGTAGTAGTCAGGGTAGGCACGAGCAGTACTTC. It yields the protein CASSSQGRHEQYF. Complete variable domain (other parts from reference TRBV19 and TRBJ2-7): DGGITQSPKYLFRKEGQNVTLSCEQNLNHDAMYWYRQDPGQGLRLIYYSQIVNDFQKGDIAEGYSVSREKKESFPLTVTSAQKNPTAFYLCASSSQGRHEQYFGPGTRLTVT.

This clonotype has a count of ten or more. CDR3 in DNA: TGTGCCAGCAGATCAACTCGGAACACTGAAGCTTTCTTT. It translates to CASRSTRNTEAFF. This chain uses TRBV7-9 with TRBJ1-1, with unresolved D. Trimming shortened V by 6 bases and J by 1 base, and 9 bases separated the two germline ends. CDR1 and CDR2 from the germline V gene are SEHNR and FQNEAQ (reference sequence). The CDR3 runs 13 residues.

This chain joins TRBV7-2 and TRBJ2-7; 11 bases are a match to TRBD2. CDR3 size: 14 residues. After removal of 2 bases from V and 5 bases from J, the junction contained 2 bases not matched to a gene. In germline, CDR1 is SGHTA, CDR2 FQGNSA. CDR3 protein: CASSLLAGGNEQYF. CDR3 nucleotide sequence: TGTGCCAGCAGCTTACTAGCGGGGGGTAACGAGCAGTACTTC.